One and the same sample provided the 27 T cell receptor beta chains below, sequenced in a study of blood T cell repertoires in COVID-19. This table comes from immunoSEQ multiplex PCR, and its TCRdb copy is limited to in-frame clones, with some not included. The sample records fewer than 300,000 clones, 80% to 90% being singletons. The sequenced sample consisted of peripheral blood. These receptors came from a woman between 35 and 50 years old who had recovered from COVID-19.

The chain couples TRBV7-9 to TRBJ1-2, with 7 bases fitting TRBD1. Germline V gives CDR1 SEHNR, CDR2 FQNEAQ (reference sequence). The CDR3 consists of 15 residues. The junction had 8 bases not matched to a gene; V was cut back by 5 bases and J by 2 bases. The CDR3 loop reads CASSPATGQNYGYTF. DNA of the CDR3: TGTGCCAGCAGCCCGGCGACAGGGCAGAACTATGGCTACACCTTC.

The rearrangement uses TRBV11-2 and TRBJ2-3, with TRBD1 matching over 7 bases. Germline lookup yields CDR1 SGHAT and CDR2 FQNNGV. J lost 4 bases, V lost 5 bases, and 9 bases had no gene match. This CDR3 comprises 15 residues. For the CDR3, the DNA is TGTGCCAGCAGCCTCGGGGCAGGGGGTGCAGATACGCAGTATTTT. It translates to CASSLGAGGADTQYF.

This clone was seen a handful of times. J is TRBJ1-5 and V is TRBV19, with D maybe TRBD1 (6 bases). Germline CDR1 is LNHDA and CDR2 is SQIVND (reference sequence). The CDR3 extends over 15 amino acids. The ends were cut back, 5 bases at V and 9 bases at J, with 20 bases in the middle. CDR3 loop: CASSSGQTTGVPQHF. DNA of the CDR3: TGTGCCAGTAGTTCCGGACAGACGACTGGTGTGCCCCAGCATTTT. Using reference TRBV19 and TRBJ1-5 for the parts outside the CDR3, the full variable domain is DGGITQSPKYLFRKEGQNVTLSCEQNLNHDAMYWYRQDPGQGLRLIYYSQIVNDFQKGDIAEGYSVSREKKESFPLTVTSAQKNPTAFYLCASSSGQTTGVPQHFGDGTRLSIL.

The rearrangement links TRBV19 to TRBJ1-1, with 8 bases matching TRBD1. The germline V gene encodes CDR1 LNHDA and CDR2 SQIVND (reference sequence). CDR3 size: 13 residues. V lost 6 bases to trimming and J lost 7 bases; unmatched junction nucleotides: 7. The CDR3 loop reads CASSHRGGNEAFF. In nucleotides, the CDR3 is TGTGCCAGTAGCCACAGGGGGGGAAATGAAGCTTTCTTT.

This chain joins TRBV9 and TRBJ2-5; 9 nucleotides match TRBD2. V was clipped by 3 bases and J by 5 bases; unmatched bases: 5. This CDR3 is built from 14 residues. Per germline, CDR1 SGDLS and CDR2 YYNGEE. The CDR3 loop is CASSGLAGVETQYF. As DNA, the CDR3 is TGTGCCAGCAGCGGATTAGCGGGGGTGGAGACCCAGTACTTC.

Concerning this clone: One end of the junction varies from germline; a read error may be responsible. This chain uses TRBV7-9 with TRBJ2-5, with 8 bases fitting TRBD1. Germline V gives CDR1 SEHNR, CDR2 FQNEAQ (reference sequence). There are 15 residues in the CDR3. CDR3 sequence: CASSKIGTGQEAQYF. The CDR3 nucleotides are TGTGCCAGCAGCAAGATTGGGACAGGTCAAGAGGCCCAGTACTTC.

V usage is TRBV10-1 and J usage is TRBJ1-1; TRBD1 is a possible D gene (6 bases). This CDR3 is 15 amino acids long. Between the trimmed V and J ends, which lost 3 bases and 6 bases, there was a span of 17 bases. Germline CDR1 WNHNN, CDR2 SYGVQD (reference sequence). CDR3 sequence reads: CASSDSPAGAPEAFF. DNA for the CDR3: TGCGCCAGCAGTGATTCCCCCGCAGGGGCCCCTGAAGCTTTCTTT.

This clone was counted a few times. The chain links TRBV19 to TRBJ2-5; 10 positions agree with TRBD1. This CDR3 contains 14 residues. Germline V gene sequence: CDR1 LNHDA, CDR2 SQIVND (reference sequence). The V gene end was trimmed by 8 bases and the J gene end by 0 bases; junction bases not matched to a gene: 3. The CDR3 sequence is CASSGTGDQETQYF. For the CDR3, the DNA is TGTGCCAGTTCCGGGACAGGGGACCAAGAGACCCAGTACTTC.

The V call is TRBV15, the J call TRBJ1-4; 7 bases match TRBD1. This CDR3 spans 16 amino acids. V lost 0 bases and J lost 8; bases outside the gene matches: 9. Germline V gives CDR1 LNHNV, CDR2 YYDKDF (reference sequence). CDR3: CATSRDGTELGEKLFF. DNA of the CDR3: TGTGCCACCAGCAGAGATGGGACAGAATTAGGGGAAAAACTGTTTTTT.

V gene TRBV30 combines with J gene TRBJ1-4; 8 bases match TRBD1. The CDR3 length is 15 residues. V was clipped by 3 bases and J by 8 bases; unmatched bases: 11. The germline V gene encodes CDR1 GTSNPN and CDR2 SVGIG (reference sequence). The CDR3 sequence is CAWRARTGWMEKLFF. CDR3 in DNA: TGTGCCTGGAGGGCTCGGACAGGGTGGATGGAAAAACTGTTTTTT.

The chain uses TRBV4-1 and TRBJ1-2; 7 bases align to TRBD1. The trim removed 4 bases at V and 4 bases at J, leaving 21 bases unmatched. CDR1 is MGHRA and CDR2 is YSYEKL in the germline V gene. This CDR3 has 19 residues. CDR3: CASSPYIDDRDSAIYGYTF. CDR3 nucleotides: TGCGCCAGCAGCCCCTACATTGATGATAGGGACAGCGCCATCTATGGCTACACCTTC.

In DNA, the CDR3 is TGTGCCAGCGGGGACAATCTCTCCTACGAGCAGTACTTC. Translation: CASGDNLSYEQYF. This chain uses TRBV25-1 with TRBJ2-7; D possibly corresponds to TRBD1 (6 bases). Germline CDR1 is MGHDK and CDR2 is SYGVNS. V lost 8 bases, J lost 0 bases, and 11 bases lay in between. The CDR3 totals 13 residues.

This chain joins TRBV5-1 and TRBJ2-7, with D unclear. The CDR3 is made up of 15 amino acids. V shed 0 bases and J shed 4 bases, with 14 bases lying between them. Germline V gene lookup returns CDR1 SGHRS and CDR2 YFSETQ. The CDR3 nucleotides read TGCGCCAGCAGCTTGGTTACTGCAGGATCTTACGAGCAGTACTTC. This gives the protein CASSLVTAGSYEQYF.

The rearrangement links TRBV12-5 to TRBJ2-2; the match to TRBD2 covers 7 bases. The CDR3 runs 14 residues. After removal of 1 base from V and 4 bases from J, the junction contained 0 bases not matched to a gene. The germline V gene has CDR1 LGHNT and CDR2 FRNRAP. The CDR3 loop is CASGLAGGTGELFF. The CDR3 coding sequence is TGTGCTAGTGGTTTGGCGGGGGGCACCGGGGAGCTGTTTTTT.

The chain couples TRBV30 to TRBJ1-4; D remains ambiguous. V gave up 2 bases and J gave up 7 bases, with 14 bases separating them. The CDR3 has 14 residues. Germline V gives CDR1 GTSNPN, CDR2 SVGIG (reference sequence). The CDR3 is CAWSLRSRGEKLFF. In DNA, the CDR3 is TGTGCCTGGAGTCTCCGGTCTCGGGGTGAAAAACTGTTTTTT.

The V gene is TRBV5-1, the J gene TRBJ1-1; TRBD1 agrees at 9 bases. The length of the CDR3 is 15 residues. The V and J ends lost 4 bases and 3 bases, in that order; junction bases with no gene match: 7. Germline values: CDR1 SGHRS, CDR2 YFSETQ. The DNA for the CDR3 is TGCGCCAGCAGCGTTTTACAGGGGGCCCACACTGAAGCTTTCTTT. Residues: CASSVLQGAHTEAFF.

The chain carries TRBV12-5 and TRBJ1-1; D may be TRBD1 (5 bases). The CDR3 runs to 11 residues. Germline CDR1 reads LGHNT; CDR2 reads FRNRAP. V lost 5 bases and J lost 6, with 7 bases in between. In DNA, the CDR3 is TGTGCTAGTGGTGGGGGGGCTGAAGCTTTCTTT. It yields the protein CASGGGAEAFF. The entire variable domain, with the rest obtained from reference TRBV12-5 and TRBJ1-1, is as follows: DARVTQTPRHKVTEMGQEVTMRCQPILGHNTVFWYRQTMMQGLELLAYFRNRAPLDDSGMPKDRFSAEMPDATLATLKIQPSEPRDSAVYFCASGGGAEAFFGQGTRLTVV.

This chain joins TRBV3-1 (or the pseudogene TRBV3-2) and TRBJ1-2; unclear D gene. Germline loops: CDR1 LGHDT, CDR2 YNNKEL (reference sequence). The V end lost 5 bases, the J end lost 4 bases, and 5 bases lay between the germline ends. CDR3 length: 11 amino acids. The chain's CDR3 is CASSFSYGYTF. CDR3 in DNA: TGTGCCAGCAGCTTCTCCTATGGCTACACCTTC.

The chain is built from TRBV7-9 and TRBJ1-2; 7 nucleotides agree with TRBD1. Germline values: CDR1 SEHNR, CDR2 FQNEAQ (reference sequence). The CDR3 contains 14 residues. V shed 7 bases, J shed 6 bases, and the junction held 11 bases outside the gene matches. CDR3 sequence reads: CASISWGDRDGYTF. CDR3 coding DNA: TGTGCCAGCATATCTTGGGGAGACAGGGATGGCTACACCTTC.

This clone was counted at least ten times. The V and J genes are TRBV28 and TRBJ1-3; 9 positions match TRBD1. The CDR3 length is 15 residues. The germline CDR1 and CDR2 sequences are MDHEN and SYDVKM. J gave up 3 bases and V 6 bases, and 6 bases lay outside the gene matches. The CDR3 bases are TGTGCCAGCAGAACACAGGGGGCAGGTGGAAACACCATATATTTT. Translation gives CASRTQGAGGNTIYF.

The J gene is TRBJ1-1, the V gene TRBV30, with D perhaps matching TRBD1 (6 bases). The CDR3 is 15 residues long. Trimming removed 0 bases at V and 1 base at J, with 12 bases between. The germline V gene has CDR1 GTSNPN and CDR2 SVGIG (reference sequence). CDR3 region: CAWSVVQGWNTEAFF. CDR3 nucleotide sequence: TGTGCCTGGAGTGTTGTGCAGGGGTGGAACACTGAAGCTTTCTTT.

V and J are TRBV5-1 and TRBJ2-1, with D maybe TRBD2 (6 bases). CDR1 is SGHRS and CDR2 is YFSETQ in the germline V gene. The CDR3 runs to 15 residues. V was clipped by 0 bases and J by 6 bases, with 13 bases between them. In nucleotides, the CDR3 is TGCGCCAGCAGCTTGGACCGGGGGTCGGGCAATGAGCAGTTCTTC. Translating it yields CASSLDRGSGNEQFF. The entire variable domain, with the rest obtained from reference TRBV5-1 and TRBJ2-1, is as follows: KAGVTQTPRYLIKTRGQQVTLSCSPISGHRSVSWYQQTPGQGLQFLFEYFSETQRNKGNFPGRFSGRQFSNSRSEMNVSTLELGDSALYLCASSLDRGSGNEQFFGPGTRLTVL.

The gene calls are TRBV6-5 and TRBJ1-1; 7 bases fit TRBD1. Germline V gene lookup returns CDR1 MNHEY and CDR2 SVGAGI. The length of the CDR3 is 14 residues. With 6 bases clipped from V and 0 bases from J, the junction kept 4 bases outside the gene matches. CDR3 amino acids: CASRRDSLNTEAFF. DNA of the CDR3: TGTGCCAGCAGGAGGGACAGCCTGAACACTGAAGCTTTCTTT.

The rearrangement links TRBV3-1 (or the pseudogene TRBV3-2) to TRBJ2-7; 7 positions agree with TRBD1. Germline lookup yields CDR1 LGHDT and CDR2 YNNKEL (reference sequence). V shed 0 bases, J shed 3 bases, and the junction held 11 bases outside the gene matches. CDR3 length: 17 amino acids. The CDR3 spells CASSQDLGQLAYYEQYF. As DNA, the CDR3 is TGTGCCAGCAGCCAAGATCTGGGACAGTTAGCCTACTACGAGCAGTACTTC.

This clone appeared a single time. The V gene is TRBV7-2, the J gene TRBJ2-5; 8 nucleotides agree with TRBD2. The CDR3 has 16 residues. Germline V lookup: CDR1 SGHTA, CDR2 FQGNSA. Trimming cost V 5 bases and J 4 bases; bases outside gene matches: 12. This CDR3 reads CASSPPGRAGGETQYF. The CDR3 coding sequence is TGTGCCAGCAGCCCGCCGGGCAGGGCGGGAGGAGAGACCCAGTACTTC.

This clone was seen more than once but under ten times. The chain has TRBV7-8 and TRBJ1-6; D is undetermined. Looked up from germline, CDR1 is SGHVS and CDR2 is FQNEAQ. The V gene lost 2 bases and the J gene lost 9 bases, with 11 bases spanning the gap. This CDR3 comprises 14 residues. Written as DNA, the CDR3 is TGTGCCAGCAGCTTAAGTGCGGTGGGTTCACCCCTCCACTTT. Amino acids: CASSLSAVGSPLHF.

The V and J genes are TRBV9 and TRBJ2-1, with a tentative D call TRBD2 (6 bases). CDR3 length: 15 residues. V was cut by 3 bases and J by 0 bases, with 10 bases left in between. CDR1 and CDR2 from the germline V gene are SGDLS and YYNGEE. CDR3: CASSAGGFSYNEQFF. The CDR3 DNA reads TGTGCCAGCAGCGCCGGGGGTTTCTCCTACAATGAGCAGTTCTTC.